This T cell receptor (beta chain) came from a study of vaccination effects on CD4 cells after COVID-19. Concerning this clone: Its cognate antigen is unknown.

Generated by immunoSEQ multiplex PCR, the TCRdb table keeps only in-frame clones and is missing some. The sample comprises nearly 35,000 clones, 75% of which are singletons, and under 8.5% rests with the top ten. The authors isolated CD4+ T cells after ten to eleven days of culture. This person caught SARS-CoV-2 sometime from March to December 2020, and PCR testing confirmed the infection. Everyone in the study got two shots of either the BNT162b2 or mRNA-1273 vaccine. Trimming took 4 bases from V and 7 from J, leaving 10 bases between them. The germline V gene has CDR1 MRHNA and CDR2 SNTAGT. The CDR3 loop spans 13 amino acids.

The sample consisted of CD4+ T cells from PBMCs cultured without peptide, taken after COVID-19 vaccination. This clonotype was sampled from a human donor who had a prior SARS-CoV-2 infection. The chain combines TRBV6-4 with TRBJ2-2, with D possibly TRBD1 on 6 matching bases. The CDR3 is CASSATGFGELFF. The DNA of the CDR3 is TGTGCCAGCAGTGCAACAGGGTTCGGGGAGCTGTTTTTT.